These 26 T cell receptor beta chains were all obtained from the same sample, sequenced in a study of T cells in Graves' hyperthyroidism and ophthalmopathy. What was amplified from RNA transcripts were TCR beta CDR3 regions. A set of HTBI primers served as the primers for a first-round RT-PCR of the TCR CDR3. One entry per CDR3 protein results from TCRdb running MiXCR on the multiplex PCR reads. The sample yields about 500,000 distinct CDR3 sequences, 17% seen once. Sequences were obtained from blood. The receptors were gathered from a woman younger than 35 with Graves' ophthalmopathy.

In its sample, this clonotype was seen a few times. The rearrangement joins TRBV7-3 to TRBJ2-5; the D is unclear. The length of the CDR3 is 16 residues. Germline V gene sequence: CDR1 SGHTA, CDR2 FQGTGA. V lost 5 bases and J 5 bases, leaving 21 bases between the germline ends. The CDR3 loop is CASSPGLSRFSETQYF. The CDR3 DNA follows: TGTGCCAGCAGCCCGGGCCTGTCGAGGTTTTCGGAGACCCAGTACTTC.

The chain's CDR3 is CASSPKDRGSGYTF. CDR3 sequence (DNA): TGTGCCAGCAGCCCAAAGGACAGAGGAAGTGGCTACACCTTC. The chain employs TRBV9 and TRBJ1-2; D is perhaps TRBD1 (6 bases). CDR3 size: 14 residues. V was pared by 4 bases and J by 7 bases, with 17 bases between. Germline V gene data show CDR1 as SGDLS and CDR2 as YYNGEE.

This chain links TRBV7-2 with TRBJ1-1, with 10 bases lining up with TRBD1. V was pared by 3 bases and J by 4 bases, with 5 bases of the junction left unmatched. This CDR3 spans 15 amino acids. CDR1 and CDR2 (germline): SGHTA, FQGNSA. CDR3 loop: CASSLGQGRGTEAFF. CDR3 bases: TGTGCCAGCAGCTTGGGACAGGGGAGGGGCACTGAAGCTTTCTTT.

In its sample, this clonotype was seen many times. This sequence joins TRBV6-2 or TRBV6-3 and TRBJ1-5, with D hard to call. The germline V gene encodes CDR1 MNHEY and CDR2 SVGEGT. V was cut by 4 bases and J by 2 bases, with 12 bases left in between. The CDR3 is made up of 15 amino acids. The CDR3 sequence is CASSFNGVGNQPQHF. The CDR3 coding sequence is TGTGCCAGCAGTTTTAACGGGGTTGGCAATCAGCCCCAGCATTTT.

V is TRBV4-3 and J is TRBJ2-2, with TRBD2 matching 7 bases. Per the germline V gene, CDR1 is LGHNA and CDR2 is YSLEER. V dropped 1 base and J dropped 6; count of bases not matched to a gene: 8. This CDR3 is 16 amino acids long. CDR3 DNA: TGCGCCAGCAGCCAAGTGGCGGGAGCGGACGCCGGGGAGCTGTTTTTT. Translation gives CASSQVAGADAGELFF.

This clonotype has just a few counts. This may come from a read error, since a much larger clone is one base off. The gene calls are TRBV11-2 and TRBJ2-5, with 14 bases aligning to TRBD2. The CDR3 extends over 16 amino acids. From germline, CDR1 is SGHAT and CDR2 FQNNGV. The V gene end was trimmed by 5 bases and the J gene end by 2 bases; junction bases not matched to a gene: 4. The CDR3 sequence: CASSQGLAGEQETQYF. The CDR3 DNA follows: TGTGCCAGCAGCCAGGGACTAGCGGGAGAACAAGAGACCCAGTACTTC.

This clonotype counts as large (0.1 to 1%). The CDR3 loop reads CASSLMAGDWETQYF. The CDR3 nucleotides are TGTGCCAGCAGTTTAATGGCGGGAGATTGGGAGACCCAGTACTTC. V usage is TRBV28 and J usage is TRBJ2-5; 7 bases match TRBD2. V lost 2 bases, J lost 5 bases, and 8 bases stayed unmatched. The germline CDR1 and CDR2 sequences are MDHEN and SYDVKM. The CDR3 covers 15 residues.

This clonotype has at least ten counts. This sequence joins TRBV5-5 and TRBJ2-3; 8 bases map to TRBD1. The CDR3 has 20 residues. CDR1 and CDR2 (germline): SGHKS, YYEKEE (reference sequence). V was pared by 0 bases and J by 2 bases, with 17 bases of the junction left unmatched. Here the CDR3 reads CASSLGTGTGKPADTDTQYF. The CDR3 nucleotides read TGTGCCAGCAGCTTGGGGACTGGGACAGGAAAACCGGCCGACACAGATACGCAGTATTTT. Drawing the rest from reference TRBV5-5 and TRBJ2-3, the complete variable domain is DAGVTQSPTHLIKTRGQQVTLRCSPISGHKSVSWYQQVLGQGPQFIFQYYEKEERGRGNFPDRFSARQFPNYSSELNVNALLLGDSALYLCASSLGTGTGKPADTDTQYFGPGTRLTVL.

Many counts were recorded for this clonotype. The V and J genes are TRBV18 and TRBJ1-2; D is possibly TRBD1 (5 bases). CDR1 is KGHSH, CDR2 LQKENI, per germline. This CDR3 is built from 17 residues. Trimming shortened V by 2 bases and J by 1 base, and 17 bases separated the two germline ends. This CDR3 is CASSPRLTGTGNYGYTF. CDR3 bases: TGTGCCAGCTCACCAAGGTTGACCGGGACGGGTAACTATGGCTACACCTTC.

This clonotype was detected many times. The chain employs TRBV2 and TRBJ2-3; 10 bases are a match to TRBD2. Germline loops: CDR1 SNHLY, CDR2 FYNNEI. With V trimmed by 2 bases and J by 5 bases, 10 bases remained unmatched. CDR3 length: 17 residues. This CDR3 is CASSEWVSGGPIDTQYF. DNA for the CDR3: TGTGCCAGCAGTGAATGGGTTAGCGGGGGGCCTATAGATACGCAGTATTTT.

This clonotype was detected a few times. V usage is TRBV6-2 or TRBV6-3 and J usage is TRBJ2-2, with no clear D. V was cut by 8 bases and J by 6 bases, with 19 bases left in between. There are 15 residues in the CDR3. The germline V gene encodes CDR1 MNHEY and CDR2 SVGEGT. The CDR3 region has the DNA TGTGCCAGCCGTAGGGATAGTGATCCCGCCGGGGAGCTGTTTTTT. This gives the protein CASRRDSDPAGELFF.

In this sample, this clonotype turned up many times. The gene calls are TRBV20-1 and TRBJ1-2; the D is unclear. V was clipped by 6 bases and J by 2 bases, with 16 bases between them. CDR3 length: 14 residues. Germline CDR1 DFQATT, CDR2 SNEGSKA (reference sequence). CDR3 region: CSAEVRVNNYGYTF. The DNA of the CDR3 is TGCAGTGCCGAGGTCAGAGTAAACAACTATGGCTACACCTTC.

This clonotype showed up just a few times. V usage is TRBV5-6 and J usage is TRBJ1-5; 8 nucleotides line up with TRBD1. J was trimmed by 3 bases and V by 0 bases; bases with no gene match: 5. This CDR3 region has 16 residues. Germline V gene lookup returns CDR1 SGHDT and CDR2 YYEEEE. The CDR3 bases are TGTGCCAGCAGCTTGGGGCAGGGGGCCGACAATCAGCCCCAGCATTTT. Translation: CASSLGQGADNQPQHF.

This clonotype occurred a few times. The chain uses TRBV6-2 or TRBV6-3 and TRBJ2-4; D is unclear. The germline V and J ends were trimmed by 3 bases and 4 bases, with 7 bases remaining between them. The CDR3 runs 13 residues. Looked up from germline, CDR1 is MNHEY and CDR2 is SVGEGT. This CDR3 reads CASSYDWKNIQYF. The DNA of the CDR3 is TGTGCCAGCAGTTATGACTGGAAAAACATTCAGTACTTC.

This chain uses TRBV10-3 with TRBJ1-5, with a possible D match to TRBD1 (5 bases). CDR1 ENHRY and CDR2 SYGVKD come from the germline V gene. The CDR3 totals 15 residues. The V end was cut by 10 bases, the J end by 1 base, with 17 bases between. In DNA, the CDR3 is TGTGCCACCGCAGATTGCAGGGACAGCAATCAGCCCCAGCATTTT. This translates into CATADCRDSNQPQHF.

This clonotype has only a few counts. The genes are TRBV20-1 and TRBJ1-6, with unresolved D. The CDR3 is 13 residues long. V lost 0 bases and J lost 7, with 7 bases in between. CDR1 and CDR2 from the germline V gene are DFQATT and SNEGSKA (reference sequence). The CDR3 region is CSARDWENSPLHF. The CDR3 DNA reads as TGCAGTGCTAGAGATTGGGAGAATTCACCCCTCCACTTT.

As for this clonotype: This clone may be a read error of a much larger clone one base away. The chain employs TRBV7-9 and TRBJ2-1; D perhaps matches TRBD2 (6 bases). This CDR3 region has 14 residues. Looked up from germline, CDR1 is SEHNR and CDR2 is FQNEAQ (reference sequence). CDR3 bases: TGTGCCAGCAGCTTAGCGGGGGGACGAAATGAGCAGCTCTTC. Protein sequence: CASSLAGGRNEQLF.

The sample holds many counts of this clonotype. This chain joins TRBV11-2 and TRBJ2-2; 7 bases fit TRBD1. The junction had 11 bases not matched to a gene; V was cut back by 3 bases and J by 7 bases. Germline values: CDR1 SGHAT, CDR2 FQNNGV. The CDR3 length is 16 residues. The CDR3 spells CASSFPSTGTDGELFF. The CDR3 DNA follows: TGTGCCAGCAGCTTCCCATCGACAGGGACCGACGGGGAGCTGTTTTTT.

This chain joins TRBV4-2 and TRBJ2-3; 8 nucleotides line up with TRBD2. V trimming: 5 bases; J trimming: 5 bases; junction bases outside the gene matches: 9. The CDR3 is 15 residues long. The germline V gene encodes CDR1 LGHNA and CDR2 YNFKEQ. The CDR3 DNA follows: TGTGCCAGCAGCACCTTAGCGGGAATCGAAGATACGCAGTATTTT. Translating it yields CASSTLAGIEDTQYF.

J is TRBJ2-1 and V is TRBV29-1; D is possibly TRBD2 (6 bases). Trimming stripped 4 bases from V and 9 bases from J, with 13 bases between. Germline V gives CDR1 SQVTM, CDR2 ANQGSEA. This CDR3 spans 12 amino acids. CDR3 bases: TGCAGCGTTGGTGGCGGGGTAGTTGAGCAGTTCTTC. Translating gives CSVGGGVVEQFF.

This clonotype has ten or more counts. V usage is TRBV30 and J usage is TRBJ2-7; D possibly corresponds to TRBD2 (6 bases). The CDR3 contains 13 residues. Trimming pared 4 bases from V and 5 bases from J, leaving 15 bases between. The germline gives CDR1 GTSNPN, CDR2 SVGIG (reference sequence). CDR3 DNA sequence: TGTGCCTGGACACCAGCCGGGAGAAACGAGCAGTACTTC. Amino acids: CAWTPAGRNEQYF.

This clonotype was counted ten times or more. The chain links TRBV28 to TRBJ1-3; TRBD1 matches 10 bases. Germline CDR1 MDHEN, CDR2 SYDVKM. J was trimmed by 5 bases and V by 5 bases; bases with no gene match: 15. The CDR3 contains 18 residues. Written as DNA, the CDR3 is TGTGCCAGCAGTGCTCCGGGACAGGGGTCTGCTGGTAGAAACACCATATATTTT. It specifies CASSAPGQGSAGRNTIYF.

The genes are TRBV3-1 and TRBJ2-6; D may be TRBD1 (6 bases). The ends were cut back, 1 base at V and 2 bases at J, with 15 bases in the middle. This CDR3 region has 18 residues. Germline V gene data show CDR1 as LGHDT and CDR2 as YNNKEL (reference sequence). The CDR3 coding sequence is TGTGCCAGCAGCCAAGGTCCGACAGGTATCGCTGGGGCCAACGTCCTGACTTTC. It encodes CASSQGPTGIAGANVLTF.

About this clonotype: A much larger clone sits a single nucleotide away, making a read error possible. The V and J genes are TRBV7-2 and TRBJ1-1, with D possibly matching TRBD1 (5 bases). This CDR3 comprises 13 residues. The germline gives CDR1 SGHTA, CDR2 FQGNSA. V shed 8 bases and J shed 10 bases, with 20 bases lying between them. The CDR3 is CASGQGPGFGAFF. In DNA form, the CDR3 reads TGTGCCAGCGGCCAGGGACCGGGTTTTGGAGCTTTCTTT. The complete variable domain, with remaining parts taken from reference TRBV7-2 and TRBJ1-1, reads GAGVSQSPSNKVTEKGKDVELRCDPISGHTALYWYRQSLGQGLEFLIYFQGNSAPDKSGLPSDRFSAERTGGSVSTLTIQRTQQEDSAVYLCASGQGPGFGAFFGQGTRLTVV.

This clonotype has a count of ten or more. The CDR3 is CSALPGTSVDTQYF. In nucleotides, the CDR3 is TGCAGTGCCCTTCCCGGGACTAGCGTCGATACGCAGTATTTT. The chain joins TRBV20-1 to TRBJ2-3, with 10 nucleotides matching TRBD2. The CDR3 loop spans 14 amino acids. V trimming: 6 bases; J trimming: 6 bases; junction bases outside the gene matches: 9. CDR1 DFQATT and CDR2 SNEGSKA come from the germline V gene (reference sequence).

This clonotype appeared many times. CDR3: CAWNDGAYEQYF. CDR3 in DNA: TGTGCCTGGAACGACGGAGCCTACGAGCAGTACTTC. The genes are TRBV30 and TRBJ2-7; the D is unclear. V dropped 4 bases and J dropped 2 bases, with 9 bases sitting between them. Germline V CDR1 and CDR2: GTSNPN, SVGIG (reference sequence). This CDR3 spans 12 amino acids.